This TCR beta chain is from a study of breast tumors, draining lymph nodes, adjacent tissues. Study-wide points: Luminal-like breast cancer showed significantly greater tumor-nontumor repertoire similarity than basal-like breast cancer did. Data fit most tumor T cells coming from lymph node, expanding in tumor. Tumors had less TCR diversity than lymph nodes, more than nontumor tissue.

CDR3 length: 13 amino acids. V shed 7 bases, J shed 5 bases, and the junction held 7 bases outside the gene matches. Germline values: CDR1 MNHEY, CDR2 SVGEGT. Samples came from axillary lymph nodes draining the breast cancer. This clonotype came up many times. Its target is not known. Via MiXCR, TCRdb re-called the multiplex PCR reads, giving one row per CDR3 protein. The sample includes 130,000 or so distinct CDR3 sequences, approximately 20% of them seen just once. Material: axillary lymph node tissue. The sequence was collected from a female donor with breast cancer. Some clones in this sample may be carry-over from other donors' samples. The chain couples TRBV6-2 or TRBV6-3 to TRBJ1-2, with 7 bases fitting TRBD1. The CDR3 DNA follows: TGTGCCAGCAAGGCGACAGGGTATTATGGCTACACCTTC. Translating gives CASKATGYYGYTF.